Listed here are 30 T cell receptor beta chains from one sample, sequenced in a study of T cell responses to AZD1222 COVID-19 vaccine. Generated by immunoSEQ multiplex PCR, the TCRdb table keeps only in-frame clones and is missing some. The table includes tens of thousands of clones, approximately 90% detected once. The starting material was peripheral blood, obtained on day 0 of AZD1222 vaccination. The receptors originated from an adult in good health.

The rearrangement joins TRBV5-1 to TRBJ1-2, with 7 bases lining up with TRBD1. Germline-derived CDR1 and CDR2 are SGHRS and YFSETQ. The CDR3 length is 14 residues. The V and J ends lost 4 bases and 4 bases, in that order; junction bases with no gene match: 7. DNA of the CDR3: TGCGCCAGCAGCGTAGGACAGGCCCGCTATGGCTACACCTTC. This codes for CASSVGQARYGYTF. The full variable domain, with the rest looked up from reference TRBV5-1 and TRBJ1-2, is KAGVTQTPRYLIKTRGQQVTLSCSPISGHRSVSWYQQTPGQGLQFLFEYFSETQRNKGNFPGRFSGRQFSNSRSEMNVSTLELGDSALYLCASSVGQARYGYTFGSGTRLTVV.

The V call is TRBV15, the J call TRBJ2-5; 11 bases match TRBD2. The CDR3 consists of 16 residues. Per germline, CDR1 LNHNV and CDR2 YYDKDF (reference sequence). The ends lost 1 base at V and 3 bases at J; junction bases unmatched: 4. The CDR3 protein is CATSRGATSGKETQYF. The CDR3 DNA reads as TGTGCCACCAGCAGAGGGGCGACTAGCGGGAAAGAGACCCAGTACTTC.

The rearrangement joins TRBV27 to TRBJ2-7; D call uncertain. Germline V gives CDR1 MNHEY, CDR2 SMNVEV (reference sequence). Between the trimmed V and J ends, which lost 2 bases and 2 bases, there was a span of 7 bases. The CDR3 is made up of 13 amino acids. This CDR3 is CASSLRSAYEQYF. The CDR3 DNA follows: TGTGCCAGCAGTTTACGTTCTGCCTACGAGCAGTACTTC.

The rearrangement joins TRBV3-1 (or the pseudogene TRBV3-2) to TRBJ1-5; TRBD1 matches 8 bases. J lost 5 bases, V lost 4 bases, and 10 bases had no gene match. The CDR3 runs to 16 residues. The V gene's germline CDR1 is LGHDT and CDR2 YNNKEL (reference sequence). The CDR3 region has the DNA TGTGCCAGCAGCCTATCCGGACAGGGCCCTCATCAGCCCCAGCATTTT. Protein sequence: CASSLSGQGPHQPQHF.

The CDR3 here is CASSPGQFRSTEAFF. CDR3 bases: TGTGCCAGCAGCCCCGGACAGTTCAGGAGCACTGAAGCTTTCTTT. The chain is built from TRBV11-2 and TRBJ1-1; D might be TRBD1 (6 bases). The CDR3 spans 15 residues. Germline values: CDR1 SGHAT, CDR2 FQNNGV. The V and J ends lost 5 bases and 4 bases respectively, with 17 bases between them.

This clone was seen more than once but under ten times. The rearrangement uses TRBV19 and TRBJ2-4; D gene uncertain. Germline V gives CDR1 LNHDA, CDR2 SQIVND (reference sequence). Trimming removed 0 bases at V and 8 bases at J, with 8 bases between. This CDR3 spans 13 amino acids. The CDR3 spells CASSIDSPYIQYF. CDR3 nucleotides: TGTGCCAGTAGTATAGATTCCCCGTACATTCAGTACTTC.

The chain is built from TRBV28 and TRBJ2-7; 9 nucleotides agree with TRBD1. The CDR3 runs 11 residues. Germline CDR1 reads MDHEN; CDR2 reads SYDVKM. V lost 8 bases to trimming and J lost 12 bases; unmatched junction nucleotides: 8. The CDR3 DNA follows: TGTGCCAGCTATGCACAGGGACAGGGGTACTTC. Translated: CASYAQGQGYF.

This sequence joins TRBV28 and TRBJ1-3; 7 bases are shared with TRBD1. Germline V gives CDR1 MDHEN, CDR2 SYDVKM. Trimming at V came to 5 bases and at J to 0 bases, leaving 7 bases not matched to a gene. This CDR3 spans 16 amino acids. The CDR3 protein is CASSAPGQYSGNTIYF. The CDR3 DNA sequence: TGTGCCAGCAGTGCCCCGGGACAGTACTCTGGAAACACCATATATTTT.

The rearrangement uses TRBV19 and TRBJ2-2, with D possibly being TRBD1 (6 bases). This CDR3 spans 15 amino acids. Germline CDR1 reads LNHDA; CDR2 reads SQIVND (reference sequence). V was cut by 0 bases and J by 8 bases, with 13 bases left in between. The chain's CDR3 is CASSIEQGRGGELFF. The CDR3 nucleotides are TGTGCCAGTAGTATAGAGCAGGGGCGAGGTGGGGAGCTGTTTTTT.

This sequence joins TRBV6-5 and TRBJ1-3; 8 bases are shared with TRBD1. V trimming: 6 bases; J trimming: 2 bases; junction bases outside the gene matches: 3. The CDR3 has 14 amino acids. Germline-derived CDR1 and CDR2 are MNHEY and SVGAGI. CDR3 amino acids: CASSSDRAGNTIYF. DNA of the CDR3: TGTGCCAGCAGCTCGGACAGGGCTGGAAACACCATATATTTT.

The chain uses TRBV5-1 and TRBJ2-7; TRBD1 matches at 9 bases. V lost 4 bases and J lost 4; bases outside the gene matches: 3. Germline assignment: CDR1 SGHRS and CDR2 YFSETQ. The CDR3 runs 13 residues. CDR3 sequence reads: CASSRTGDYEQYF. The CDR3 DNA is TGCGCCAGCAGCAGGACAGGGGATTACGAGCAGTACTTC.

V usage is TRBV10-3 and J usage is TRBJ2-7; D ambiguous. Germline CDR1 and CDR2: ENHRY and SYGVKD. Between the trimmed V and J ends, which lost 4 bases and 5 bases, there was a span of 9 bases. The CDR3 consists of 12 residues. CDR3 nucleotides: TGTGCCATCAGTGGCGACGGCGACGAGCAGTACTTC. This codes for CAISGDGDEQYF.

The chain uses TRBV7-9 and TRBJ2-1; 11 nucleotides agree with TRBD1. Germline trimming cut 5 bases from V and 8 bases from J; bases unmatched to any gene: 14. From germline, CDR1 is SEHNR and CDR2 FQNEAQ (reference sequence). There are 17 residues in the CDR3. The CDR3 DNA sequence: TGTGCCAGCAGCCAAACCGGGACAGGGGGTTCGGTCGATGAGCAGTTCTTC. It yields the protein CASSQTGTGGSVDEQFF. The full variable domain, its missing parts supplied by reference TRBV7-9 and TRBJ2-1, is DTGVSQNPRHKITKRGQNVTFRCDPISEHNRLYWYRQTLGQGPEFLTYFQNEAQLEKSRLLSDRFSAERPKGSFSTLEIQRTEQGDSAMYLCASSQTGTGGSVDEQFFGPGTRLTVL.

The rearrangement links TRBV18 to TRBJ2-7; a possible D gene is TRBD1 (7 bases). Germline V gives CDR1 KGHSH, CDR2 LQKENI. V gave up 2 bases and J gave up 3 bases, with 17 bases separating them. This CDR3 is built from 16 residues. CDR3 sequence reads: CASSPGRQGGLYEQYF. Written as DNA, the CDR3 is TGTGCCAGCTCACCAGGTCGCCAGGGGGGACTCTACGAGCAGTACTTC. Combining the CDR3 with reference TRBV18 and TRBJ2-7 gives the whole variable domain NAGVMQNPRHLVRRRGQEARLRCSPMKGHSHVYWYRQLPEEGLKFMVYLQKENIIDESGMPKERFSAEFPKEGPSILRIQQVVRGDSAAYFCASSPGRQGGLYEQYFGPGTRLTVT.

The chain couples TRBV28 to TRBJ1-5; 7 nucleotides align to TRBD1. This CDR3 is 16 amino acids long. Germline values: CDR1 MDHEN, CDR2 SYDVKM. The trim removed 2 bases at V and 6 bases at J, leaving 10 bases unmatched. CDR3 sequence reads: CASSLNPGTASQPQHF. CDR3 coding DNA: TGTGCCAGCAGTTTAAATCCCGGGACAGCAAGTCAGCCCCAGCATTTT.

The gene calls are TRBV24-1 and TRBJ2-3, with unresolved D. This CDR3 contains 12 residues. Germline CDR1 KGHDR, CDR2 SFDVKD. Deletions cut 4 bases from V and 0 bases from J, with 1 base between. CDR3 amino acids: CATSDSTDTQYF. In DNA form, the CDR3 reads TGTGCCACCAGTGACAGCACAGATACGCAGTATTTT.

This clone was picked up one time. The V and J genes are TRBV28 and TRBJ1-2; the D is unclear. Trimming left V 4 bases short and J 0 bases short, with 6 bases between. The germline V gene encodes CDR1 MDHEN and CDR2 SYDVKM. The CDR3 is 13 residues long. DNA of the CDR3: TGTGCCAGCAGTTCAGGCGCTAACTATGGCTACACCTTC. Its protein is CASSSGANYGYTF.

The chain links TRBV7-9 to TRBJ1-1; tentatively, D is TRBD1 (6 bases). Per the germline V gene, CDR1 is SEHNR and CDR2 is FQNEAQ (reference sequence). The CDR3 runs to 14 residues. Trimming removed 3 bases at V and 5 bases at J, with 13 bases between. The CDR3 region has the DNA TGTGCCAGCAGCTTCTACAGGGTTGAGACTGAAGCTTTCTTT. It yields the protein CASSFYRVETEAFF.

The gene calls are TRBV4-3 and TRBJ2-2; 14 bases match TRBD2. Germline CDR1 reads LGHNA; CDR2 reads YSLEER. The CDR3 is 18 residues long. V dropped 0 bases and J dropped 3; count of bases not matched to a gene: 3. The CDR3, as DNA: TGCGCCAGCAGCCAAGACGGGACTAGCGGGAGTTACACCGGGGAGCTGTTTTTT. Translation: CASSQDGTSGSYTGELFF.

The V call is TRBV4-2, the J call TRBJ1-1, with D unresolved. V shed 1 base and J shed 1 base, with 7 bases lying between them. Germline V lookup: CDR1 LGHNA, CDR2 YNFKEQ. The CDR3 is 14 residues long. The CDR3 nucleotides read TGTGCCAGCAGCCAAGGGGCAGGGAACACTGAAGCTTTCTTT. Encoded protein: CASSQGAGNTEAFF.

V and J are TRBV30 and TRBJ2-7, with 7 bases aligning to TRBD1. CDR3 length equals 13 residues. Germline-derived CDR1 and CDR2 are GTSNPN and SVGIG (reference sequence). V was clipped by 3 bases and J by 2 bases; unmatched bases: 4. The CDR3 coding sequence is TGTGCCTGGAGGGGGACAGCGACCTACGAGCAGTACTTC. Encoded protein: CAWRGTATYEQYF.

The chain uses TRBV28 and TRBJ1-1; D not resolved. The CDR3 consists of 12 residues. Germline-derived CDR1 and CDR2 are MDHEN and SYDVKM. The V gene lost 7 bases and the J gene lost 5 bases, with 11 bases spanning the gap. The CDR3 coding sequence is TGTGCCAGCATCAACAGTTTGACTGAAGCTTTCTTT. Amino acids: CASINSLTEAFF.

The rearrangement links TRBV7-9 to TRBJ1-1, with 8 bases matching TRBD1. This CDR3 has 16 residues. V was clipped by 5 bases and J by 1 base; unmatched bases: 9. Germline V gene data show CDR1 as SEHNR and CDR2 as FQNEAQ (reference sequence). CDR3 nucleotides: TGTGCCAGCAGCCCCATTCCCGGGACAGGGAACACTGAAGCTTTCTTT. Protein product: CASSPIPGTGNTEAFF.

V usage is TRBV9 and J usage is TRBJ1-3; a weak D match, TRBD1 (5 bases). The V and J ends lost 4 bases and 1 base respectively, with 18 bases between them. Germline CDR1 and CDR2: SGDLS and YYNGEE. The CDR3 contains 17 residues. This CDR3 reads CASSPRGGAASGNTIYF. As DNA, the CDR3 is TGTGCCAGCAGCCCCCGCGGAGGGGCAGCTTCTGGAAACACCATATATTTT.

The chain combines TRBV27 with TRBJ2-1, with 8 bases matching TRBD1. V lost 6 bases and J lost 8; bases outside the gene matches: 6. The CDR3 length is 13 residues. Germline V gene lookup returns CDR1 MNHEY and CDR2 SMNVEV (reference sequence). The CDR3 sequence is CASSSGGTDEQFF. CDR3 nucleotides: TGTGCCAGCAGCTCAGGGGGCACGGATGAGCAGTTCTTC.

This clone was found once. CDR3 sequence: CASSNRRTGELFF. CDR3 DNA sequence: TGTGCCAGCAGCAATCGGAGAACCGGGGAGCTGTTTTTT. The chain joins TRBV21-1 to TRBJ2-2; no check of the table's D call, TRBD2, against the DNA was made. TRBV21-1 represents a pseudogene. The CDR3 is 13 residues long.

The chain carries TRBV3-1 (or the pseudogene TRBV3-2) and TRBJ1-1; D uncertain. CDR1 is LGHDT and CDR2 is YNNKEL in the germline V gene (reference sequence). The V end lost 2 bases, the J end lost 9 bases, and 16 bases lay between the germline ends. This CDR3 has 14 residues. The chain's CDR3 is CASSQSLLGRKAFF. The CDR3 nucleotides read TGTGCCAGCAGCCAATCCCTTCTTGGTCGAAAAGCTTTCTTT.

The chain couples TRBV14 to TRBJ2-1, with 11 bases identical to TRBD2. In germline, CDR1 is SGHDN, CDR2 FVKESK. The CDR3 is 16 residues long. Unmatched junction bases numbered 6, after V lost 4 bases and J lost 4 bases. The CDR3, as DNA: TGTGCCAGCAGCCCACTCAGACTAGCGGGATACAATGAGCAGTTCTTC. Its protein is CASSPLRLAGYNEQFF.

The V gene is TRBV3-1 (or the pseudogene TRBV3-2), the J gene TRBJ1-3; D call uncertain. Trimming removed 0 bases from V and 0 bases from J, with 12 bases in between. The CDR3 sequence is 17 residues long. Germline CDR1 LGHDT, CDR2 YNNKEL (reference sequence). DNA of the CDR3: TGTGCCAGCAGCCAAGATCGAGTCAGACTCTCTGGAAACACCATATATTTT. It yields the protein CASSQDRVRLSGNTIYF.

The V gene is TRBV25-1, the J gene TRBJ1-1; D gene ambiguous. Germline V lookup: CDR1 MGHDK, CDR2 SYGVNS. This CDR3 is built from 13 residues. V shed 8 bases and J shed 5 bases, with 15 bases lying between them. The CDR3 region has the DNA TGTGCCAGCGCTAGCACGGAGCTGACTGAAGCTTTCTTT. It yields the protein CASASTELTEAFF.